This T cell receptor (beta chain) appears in the sequencing data of a study of T cell responses to AZD1222 COVID-19 vaccine. Study-level information: Pooled in the analysis were second doses at about 4 or about 12 weeks.

Method: immunoSEQ multiplex PCR; TCRdb's copy keeps in-frame clones and lacks some. The sample lists about 110,000 clones; nearly 90% were seen once. This CDR3 has 16 amino acids. Looked up from germline, CDR1 is KGHSH and CDR2 is LQKENI. Trimming stripped 0 bases from V and 2 bases from J, with 11 bases between. Regarding the study as a whole: Recipients of AZD1222 seropositive at baseline numbered only 6 or 7.

Of note for this clone: Its antigen is not identified. Other DNA variants within this sample encode the same CDR3.

This clonotype originated in an adult in good health. V gene TRBV18 combines with J gene TRBJ1-5; the D gene is possibly TRBD1 (5 bases). This specimen was peripheral blood, taken on day 0 of AZD1222 vaccination. CDR3 amino acids: CASSPPPGGGNQPQHF. As DNA, the CDR3 is TGTGCCAGCTCACCACCGCCGGGGGGTGGCAATCAGCCCCAGCATTTT. Full variable domain (remainder filled in from reference TRBV18 and TRBJ1-5): NAGVMQNPRHLVRRRGQEARLRCSPMKGHSHVYWYRQLPEEGLKFMVYLQKENIIDESGMPKERFSAEFPKEGPSILRIQQVVRGDSAAYFCASSPPPGGGNQPQHFGDGTRLSIL.